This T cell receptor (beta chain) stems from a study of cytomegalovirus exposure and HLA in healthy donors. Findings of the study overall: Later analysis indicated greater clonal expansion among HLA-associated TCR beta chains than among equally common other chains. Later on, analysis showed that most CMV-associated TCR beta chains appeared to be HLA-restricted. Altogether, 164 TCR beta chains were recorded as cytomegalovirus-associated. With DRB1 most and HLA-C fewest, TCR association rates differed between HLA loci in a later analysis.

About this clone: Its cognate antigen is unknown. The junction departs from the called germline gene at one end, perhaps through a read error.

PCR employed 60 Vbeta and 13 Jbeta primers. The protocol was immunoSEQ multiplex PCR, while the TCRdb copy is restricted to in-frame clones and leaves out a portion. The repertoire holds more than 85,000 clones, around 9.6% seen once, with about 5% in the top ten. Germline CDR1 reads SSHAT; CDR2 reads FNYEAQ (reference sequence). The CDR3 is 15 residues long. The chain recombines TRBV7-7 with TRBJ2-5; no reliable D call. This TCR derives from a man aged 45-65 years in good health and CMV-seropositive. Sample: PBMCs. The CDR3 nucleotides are TGTGCTAGCAGCTGCGAGTTCGAGTACCAAGAGACCCAGTACTTC. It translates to CASSCEFEYQETQYF.